These T cell receptor beta chains were read from a single sample in a study of cytomegalovirus exposure and HLA in healthy donors. Assay used: immunoSEQ multiplex PCR; TCRdb lists only in-frame clones, some missing. The data contain about 150,000 clones, around 75% of them singletons. Source material: PBMCs. These receptors were collected from a man younger than 40 in good health and CMV-seropositive. CDR3s include the opening cysteine and the closing phenylalanine or tryptophan. The D gene is left open where the match is weak. The size entry is marked missing in some rows and otherwise reads once, few, many or a size class.

TRBJ2-7 TRBV6-6 NA NA TGTGCCAGCAAGAACAGGCAAGAGGACGAGCAGTACTTC CASKNRQEDEQYF
TRBJ1-3 TRBV29-1 NA TRBD1 TGCAGCGTCTTGACAGGGTCCGGAAACACCATATATTTT CSVLTGSGNTIYF
TRBJ2-7 TRBV7-8 NA TRBD1 TGTGCCAGCAGCCCCGGGACAGGGATTAGCCCCTACGAGCAGTACTTC CASSPGTGISPYEQYF
TRBJ2-7 TRBV4-3 NA TRBD1 TGCGCCAGCAGCCAAGATCCTGGGACAGCCTCCTACGAGCAGTACTTC CASSQDPGTASYEQYF
TRBJ2-3 TRBV28 NA TRBD2 TGTGCCAGCAGTTTCGGGGGGGGCGGATATACGCAGTATTTT CASSFGGGGYTQYF
TRBJ2-1 TRBV19 NA TRBD2 TGTGCCAGTACTTTCCAGGGCGGTCTAGCGGGGGCGTACAATGAGCAGTTCTTC CASTFQGGLAGAYNEQFF
TRBJ2-2 TRBV20-1 few NA TGCAGTGCTAGAGCGGCCGGGGAGCTGTTTTTT CSARAAGELFF
TRBJ1-1 TRBV11-2 few NA TGTGCCAGCAGCTTAGATCGCAGTTCTCCTGAAGCTTTCTTT CASSLDRSSPEAFF
TRBJ2-3 TRBV29-1 few NA TGCAGCGTCCGCTTCGGGAGCACAGATACGCAGTATTTT CSVRFGSTDTQYF
TRBJ2-1 TRBV5-1 NA TRBD2 TGCGCCAGCAGCTTGACCAGCGGGGGGGCATACAATGAGCAGTTCTTC CASSLTSGGAYNEQFF
TRBJ2-3 TRBV7-2 NA TRBD2 TGTGCCAGCAGCTTTCCGACTAGCGGGATCACAGATACGCAGTATTTT CASSFPTSGITDTQYF
TRBJ2-1 TRBV9 NA NA TGTGCCAGCAGCTTAGGACTCTACGAGCCCAATGAGCAGTTCTTC CASSLGLYEPNEQFF
TRBJ1-1 TRBV5-6 NA NA TGTGCCAGCAGCCTGGCTTGGCCAGGGTCGGGCACTGAAGCTTTCTTT CASSLAWPGSGTEAFF
TRBJ2-1 TRBV7-9 NA TRBD2 TGTGCCAGCAGCTTGGCTAGCGGGACTCGGGATGAGCAGTTCTTC CASSLASGTRDEQFF
TRBJ2-6 TRBV5-1 NA NA TGCGCCAGCAGCTTGCAGGGGGGAGCTGGGGCCAACGTCCTGACTTTC CASSLQGGAGANVLTF
TRBJ2-3 TRBV2 few TRBD2 TGTGCCAGCAGTGGGGGCCTAGCGGGAGAGGGGGATACGCAGTATTTT CASSGGLAGEGDTQYF
TRBJ1-2 TRBV7-8 NA TRBD1 TGTGCCAGCAGCCCCGGGCCGGGACAGGGGCCTTATGGCTACACCTTC CASSPGPGQGPYGYTF
TRBJ1-5 TRBV10-3 NA TRBD1 TGTGCCATCAGTGTTGAGGACAGGCGAAACAATCAGCCCCAGCATTTT CAISVEDRRNNQPQHF
TRBJ1-2 TRBV29-1 NA TRBD1 TGCAGCGCTCCCCGGGACAGCTATGGCTACACCTTC CSAPRDSYGYTF
TRBJ2-1 TRBV13 NA TRBD2 TGTGCCAGCAGCTTAGGGGCGGGAGGGAGCTCCTACAATGAGCAGTTCTTC CASSLGAGGSSYNEQFF
TRBJ2-5 TRBV7-2 NA NA TGTGCCAGCAGCCAAGTAGGGGGAGTAGTAGAGACCCAGTACTTC CASSQVGGVVETQYF